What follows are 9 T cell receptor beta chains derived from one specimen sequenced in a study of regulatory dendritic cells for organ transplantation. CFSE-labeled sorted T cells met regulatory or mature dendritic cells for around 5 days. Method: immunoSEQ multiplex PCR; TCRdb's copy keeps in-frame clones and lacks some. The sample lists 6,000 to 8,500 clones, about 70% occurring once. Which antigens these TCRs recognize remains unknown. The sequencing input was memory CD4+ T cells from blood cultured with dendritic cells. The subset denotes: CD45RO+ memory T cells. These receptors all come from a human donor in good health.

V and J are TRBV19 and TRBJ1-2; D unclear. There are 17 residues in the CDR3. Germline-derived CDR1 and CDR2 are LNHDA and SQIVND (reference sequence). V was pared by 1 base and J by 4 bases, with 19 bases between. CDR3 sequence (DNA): TGTGCCAGTAGTATAGCATCGAGGGCCTCCTCCCTCTATGGCTACACCTTC. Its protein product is CASSIASRASSLYGYTF.

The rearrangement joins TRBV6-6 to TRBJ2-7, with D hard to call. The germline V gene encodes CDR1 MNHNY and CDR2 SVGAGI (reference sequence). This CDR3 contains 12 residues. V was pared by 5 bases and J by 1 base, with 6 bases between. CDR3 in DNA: TGTGCCAGCAGTCCCGGGTCCTACGAGCAGTACTTC. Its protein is CASSPGSYEQYF.

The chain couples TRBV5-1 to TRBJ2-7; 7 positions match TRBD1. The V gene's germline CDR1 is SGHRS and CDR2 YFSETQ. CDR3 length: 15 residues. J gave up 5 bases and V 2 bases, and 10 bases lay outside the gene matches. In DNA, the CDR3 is TGCGCCAGCAGCTTCTCTGACAGGGTTGAAGACGAGCAGTACTTC. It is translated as CASSFSDRVEDEQYF.

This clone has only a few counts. CDR3 amino acids: CASSLVGQGGSPLHF. In DNA, the CDR3 is TGTGCCAGCAGCTTAGTAGGTCAGGGTGGTTCACCCCTCCACTTT. The rearrangement links TRBV11-3 to TRBJ1-6; D is possibly TRBD1 (5 bases). Germline V CDR1 and CDR2: SGHNT, YENEEA. V dropped 1 base and J dropped 9 bases, with 13 bases sitting between them. The CDR3 extends over 15 amino acids.

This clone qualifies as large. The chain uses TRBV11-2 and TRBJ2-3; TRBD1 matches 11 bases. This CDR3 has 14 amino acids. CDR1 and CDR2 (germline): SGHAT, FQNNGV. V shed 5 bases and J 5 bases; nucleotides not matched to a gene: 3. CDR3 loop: CASSGQGAGDTQYF. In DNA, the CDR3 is TGTGCCAGCAGCGGACAGGGGGCAGGAGATACGCAGTATTTT.

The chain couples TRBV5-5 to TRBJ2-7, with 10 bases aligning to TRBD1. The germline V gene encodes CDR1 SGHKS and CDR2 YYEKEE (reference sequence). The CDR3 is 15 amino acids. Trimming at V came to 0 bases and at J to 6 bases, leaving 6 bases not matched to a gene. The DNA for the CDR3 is TGTGCCAGCAGCTTGGGCGGGACAGGGGTTTTCGAGCAGTACTTC. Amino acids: CASSLGGTGVFEQYF.

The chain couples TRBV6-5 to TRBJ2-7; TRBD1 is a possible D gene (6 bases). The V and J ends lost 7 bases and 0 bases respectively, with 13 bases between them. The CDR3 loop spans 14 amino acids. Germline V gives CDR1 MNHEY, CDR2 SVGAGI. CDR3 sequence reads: CASTGDLGSYEQYF. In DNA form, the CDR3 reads TGTGCCAGCACAGGGGACCTCGGCTCCTACGAGCAGTACTTC.

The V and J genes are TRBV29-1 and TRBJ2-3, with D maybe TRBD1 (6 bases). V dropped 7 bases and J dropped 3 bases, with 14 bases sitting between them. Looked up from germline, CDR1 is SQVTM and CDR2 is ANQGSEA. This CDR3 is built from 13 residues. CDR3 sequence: CSAPARGTDTQYF. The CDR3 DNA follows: TGCAGCGCCCCGGCGAGGGGGACAGATACGCAGTATTTT.

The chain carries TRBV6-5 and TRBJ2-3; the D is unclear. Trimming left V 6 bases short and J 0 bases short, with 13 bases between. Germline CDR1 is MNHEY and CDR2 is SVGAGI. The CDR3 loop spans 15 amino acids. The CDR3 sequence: CASRRLVYSTDTQYF. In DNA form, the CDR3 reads TGTGCCAGCAGGCGGTTGGTTTATAGCACAGATACGCAGTATTTT.